The 28 T cell receptor beta chains listed next were all sequenced from one sample in a study of OX40 agonist ivuxolimab in advanced cancers. TCRdb keeps only in-frame clones here, not all; method: immunoSEQ multiplex PCR. The sample shows 72,000 or so clones, 84% of them seen only once. Sequencing was performed on CD4+ or CD8+ T cells sorted from blood, taken in a trial of the OX40 agonist ivuxolimab. These receptors came from an adult with an advanced solid tumor such as melanoma, head and neck, liver or kidney cancer.

The chain couples TRBV15 to TRBJ1-4; D remains ambiguous. The CDR3 has 15 residues. V lost 0 bases and J lost 4, with 9 bases in between. From germline, CDR1 is LNHNV and CDR2 YYDKDF (reference sequence). The CDR3 DNA sequence: TGTGCCACCAGCAGAGATGGGGTTGGTAATGAAAAACTGTTTTTT. Protein product: CATSRDGVGNEKLFF.

Remarks on this clone: This CDR3 is also generated by other DNA sequences in the sample. The V call is TRBV6-5, the J call TRBJ2-7; D remains ambiguous. The CDR3 runs to 14 residues. Germline lookup yields CDR1 MNHEY and CDR2 SVGAGI. Between the trimmed V and J ends, which lost 6 bases and 0 bases, there was a span of 12 bases. CDR3 bases: TGTGCCAGCAGGAGAACAGAAGCCTCCTACGAGCAGTACGTC. Its protein product is CASRRTEASYEQYV.

This rearrangement joins TRBV4-1 to TRBJ1-1, with D uncertain. Germline CDR1 is MGHRA and CDR2 is YSYEKL. The CDR3 consists of 15 residues. Trimming took 2 bases from V and 1 from J, leaving 11 bases between them. CDR3 residues: CASSQTPSRNTEAFF. The CDR3 nucleotides are TGCGCCAGCAGCCAAACTCCGTCACGGAACACTGAAGCTTTCTTT.

As to this clone: In the same sample, other DNA sequences code for this CDR3. V gene TRBV7-8 combines with J gene TRBJ2-7; 13 nucleotides align to TRBD2. V lost 2 bases to trimming and J lost 6 bases; unmatched junction nucleotides: 4. Looked up from germline, CDR1 is SGHVS and CDR2 is FQNEAQ. The CDR3 has 15 residues. CDR3 region: CASSLRLAGGSEQYV. The CDR3 coding sequence is TGTGCCAGCAGCTTAAGACTAGCGGGGGGATCCGAGCAGTACGTC.

The CDR3 sequence: CASSLDLAGRSQYF. The DNA of the CDR3 is TGTGCCAGCAGCTTAGACCTAGCGGGACGGTCCCAGTACTTC. This sequence joins TRBV11-2 and TRBJ2-5, with TRBD2 identical over 9 bases. Germline V gene data show CDR1 as SGHAT and CDR2 as FQNNGV. The CDR3 is made up of 14 amino acids. Germline trimming cut 0 bases from V and 9 bases from J; bases unmatched to any gene: 5.

The V call is TRBV30, the J call TRBJ2-7; D could derive from TRBD1 or TRBD2 (5 bases each). CDR3 length equals 13 residues. V dropped 5 bases and J dropped 3 bases, with 14 bases sitting between them. Germline CDR1 and CDR2: GTSNPN and SVGIG (reference sequence). The DNA for the CDR3 is TGTGCCTGGGACCCCGGGGCCTTCTACGAGCAGTACTTC. This gives the protein CAWDPGAFYEQYF.

This clone came up once. The gene calls are TRBV7-2 and TRBJ1-1; D unresolved. Trimming pared 7 bases from V and 0 bases from J, leaving 12 bases between. CDR1 and CDR2 (germline): SGHTA, FQGNSA. CDR3 length: 14 residues. The CDR3: CASIPTRMNTEAFF. As DNA, the CDR3 is TGTGCCAGCATTCCGACAAGGATGAACACTGAAGCTTTCTTT.

V usage is TRBV19 and J usage is TRBJ1-1; no firm D call. The CDR3 spans 15 residues. Between the trimmed V and J ends, which lost 5 bases and 6 bases, there was a span of 19 bases. Per the germline V gene, CDR1 is LNHDA and CDR2 is SQIVND (reference sequence). DNA of the CDR3: TGTGCCAGTAGTGTCTATGGTGGTATGGCGGCTGAAGCTTTCTTT. This gives the protein CASSVYGGMAAEAFF.

The rearrangement links TRBV10-1 to TRBJ2-1, with unresolved D. Trimming removed 4 bases at V and 1 base at J, with 8 bases between. The CDR3 has 14 residues. Germline-derived CDR1 and CDR2 are WNHNN and SYGVQD (reference sequence). CDR3 sequence: CASSANPSYNEQFF. CDR3 DNA sequence: TGCGCCAGCAGTGCGAATCCATCCTACAATGAGCAGTTCTTC.

This clone was detected only a few times. V gene TRBV7-9 combines with J gene TRBJ1-1, with D possibly being TRBD1 (5 bases). With 0 bases removed from V and 6 bases from J, the gap between germline ends came to 8 bases. CDR1 and CDR2 from the germline V gene are SEHNR and FQNEAQ (reference sequence). CDR3 length: 13 residues. CDR3 DNA sequence: TGTGCCAGCAGCTTAGCGCAGGGTGCTGAAGCTTTCTTT. Translated: CASSLAQGAEAFF.

The genes are TRBV5-1 and TRBJ2-4, with a tentative D call TRBD1 (6 bases). The CDR3 runs 16 residues. Trimming stripped 0 bases from V and 9 bases from J, with 19 bases between. The V gene's germline CDR1 is SGHRS and CDR2 YFSETQ. The CDR3 sequence: CASSLEGQISPGIQYF. CDR3 DNA sequence: TGCGCCAGCAGCTTGGAGGGACAAATTTCCCCGGGCATTCAGTACTTC.

CDR3 nucleotides: TGTGCCAGCACACCGGAAGCCGTTAGGGCAGATACGCAGTATTTT. Translated: CASTPEAVRADTQYF. The chain carries TRBV5-4 and TRBJ2-3; D is unclear. The length of the CDR3 is 15 residues. Looked up from germline, CDR1 is SGHNT and CDR2 is YYREEE (reference sequence). V lost 6 bases and J lost 4, with 18 bases in between.

This sequence joins TRBV6-5 and TRBJ1-2; TRBD1 matches at 9 bases. With V trimmed by 5 bases and J by 8 bases, 12 bases remained unmatched. The CDR3 has 15 amino acids. The V gene's germline CDR1 is MNHEY and CDR2 SVGAGI. As DNA, the CDR3 is TGTGCCAGCAGTCGGCAAGGGACAGGGATGCAAGGCTACACCTTC. Translating gives CASSRQGTGMQGYTF.

The gene calls are TRBV5-1 and TRBJ1-1, with D uncertain. Germline loops: CDR1 SGHRS, CDR2 YFSETQ. The CDR3 totals 13 residues. Deletions cut 0 bases from V and 6 bases from J, with 9 bases between. CDR3 residues: CASSLADFSEAFF. The CDR3 DNA sequence: TGCGCCAGCAGCTTGGCCGATTTTTCTGAAGCTTTCTTT. Full variable domain (outside the CDR3, taken from reference TRBV5-1 and TRBJ1-1): KAGVTQTPRYLIKTRGQQVTLSCSPISGHRSVSWYQQTPGQGLQFLFEYFSETQRNKGNFPGRFSGRQFSNSRSEMNVSTLELGDSALYLCASSLADFSEAFFGQGTRLTVV.

The chain has TRBV2 and TRBJ2-2; 10 nucleotides match TRBD1. After removal of 6 bases from V and 0 bases from J, the junction contained 4 bases not matched to a gene. CDR1 is SNHLY, CDR2 FYNNEI, per germline. There are 16 residues in the CDR3. CDR3 sequence reads: CASSRQGAPNTGELFF. The CDR3 DNA reads as TGTGCCAGCAGCCGACAGGGGGCCCCGAACACCGGGGAGCTGTTTTTT. Supplemented by reference TRBV2 and TRBJ2-2, the full variable domain reads EPEVTQTPSHQVTQMGQEVILRCVPISNHLYFYWYRQILGQKVEFLVSFYNNEISEKSEIFDDQFSVERPDGSNFTLKIRSTKLEDSAMYFCASSRQGAPNTGELFFGEGSRLTVL.

The chain links TRBV6-5 to TRBJ2-7; 14 bases line up with TRBD2. The length of the CDR3 is 14 residues. Germline CDR1 is MNHEY and CDR2 is SVGAGI. Germline trimming cut 4 bases from V and 11 bases from J; bases unmatched to any gene: 7. The CDR3 loop is CASSSGTSGRGEYF. The CDR3 nucleotides read TGTGCCAGCAGTTCCGGGACTAGCGGGAGAGGAGAGTACTTC.

The J gene is TRBJ2-3, the V gene TRBV30, with D unclear. The germline CDR1 and CDR2 sequences are GTSNPN and SVGIG (reference sequence). V lost 5 bases, J lost 6 bases, and 15 bases lay in between. This CDR3 has 13 residues. CDR3 in amino acids: CAWARTKEDTQYF. The CDR3 DNA follows: TGTGCCTGGGCAAGGACCAAGGAGGATACGCAGTATTTT.

This chain connects TRBV2 to TRBJ2-1; 11 nucleotides match TRBD2. V was clipped by 10 bases and J by 9 bases; unmatched bases: 14. CDR3 size: 15 residues. Germline assignment: CDR1 SNHLY and CDR2 FYNNEI. The CDR3 here is CANKGSTSGNGEQFF. CDR3 DNA sequence: TGTGCCAACAAGGGCTCGACTAGCGGGAATGGTGAGCAGTTCTTC.

The V gene is TRBV5-1, the J gene TRBJ1-2, with D uncertain. Germline CDR1 and CDR2: SGHRS and YFSETQ. V was clipped by 0 bases and J by 4 bases, with 13 bases between them. The CDR3 runs to 15 residues. The CDR3 DNA sequence: TGCGCCAGCAGCTTGGACGTCATGGTCGGCTATGGCTACACCTTC. Residues: CASSLDVMVGYGYTF.

The chain recombines TRBV10-2 with TRBJ1-5; D may be TRBD1 (5 bases). Germline-derived CDR1 and CDR2 are WSHSY and SAAADI. Trimming pared 2 bases from V and 0 bases from J, leaving 8 bases between. This CDR3 comprises 15 residues. The chain's CDR3 is CASSEGDFSNQPQHF. The CDR3 region has the DNA TGCGCCAGCAGTGAGGGGGACTTTAGCAATCAGCCCCAGCATTTT.

The gene calls are TRBV5-6 and TRBJ2-4, with D unclear. This CDR3 has 17 amino acids. V was pared by 0 bases and J by 1 base, with 14 bases between. Germline V lookup: CDR1 SGHDT, CDR2 YYEEEE. DNA for the CDR3: TGTGCCAGCAGCTTGGGTCAGTTAATGAGGGCCAAAAACATTCAGTACTTC. This translates into CASSLGQLMRAKNIQYF.

The chain links TRBV5-1 to TRBJ2-5; possibly TRBD1 for D (8 bases). The ends were cut back, 2 bases at V and 5 bases at J, with 22 bases in the middle. Germline lookup yields CDR1 SGHRS and CDR2 YFSETQ. CDR3 length: 17 residues. CDR3 amino acids: CASSFVQGERDGETQYF. CDR3 DNA: TGCGCCAGCAGCTTCGTACAGGGGGAGCGGGATGGGGAGACCCAGTACTTC. Combining the CDR3 with reference TRBV5-1 and TRBJ2-5 gives the whole variable domain KAGVTQTPRYLIKTRGQQVTLSCSPISGHRSVSWYQQTPGQGLQFLFEYFSETQRNKGNFPGRFSGRQFSNSRSEMNVSTLELGDSALYLCASSFVQGERDGETQYFGPGTRLLVL.

This clone was seen once. The chain links TRBV9 to TRBJ1-2; D gene uncertain. CDR1 SGDLS and CDR2 YYNGEE come from the germline V gene. The CDR3 extends over 17 amino acids. V lost 3 bases and J lost 0, with 18 bases in between. Here the CDR3 reads CASSGGPFQRANYGYTF. The CDR3 nucleotides read TGTGCCAGCAGCGGCGGGCCCTTCCAAAGAGCTAACTATGGCTACACCTTC.

This clone was found once. The rearrangement uses TRBV5-1 and TRBJ1-4; TRBD1 is a possible D gene (6 bases). Between the trimmed V and J ends, which lost 3 bases and 0 bases, there was a span of 12 bases. Germline lookup yields CDR1 SGHRS and CDR2 YFSETQ. This CDR3 comprises 16 residues. CDR3 sequence reads: CASSYSGDATNEKLFF. For the CDR3, the DNA is TGCGCCAGCAGCTATTCAGGGGACGCAACTAATGAAAAACTGTTTTTT.

The genes are TRBV18 and TRBJ1-1; D perhaps matches TRBD1 (6 bases). Trimming took 5 bases from V and 0 from J, leaving 16 bases between them. CDR1 is KGHSH and CDR2 is LQKENI in the germline V gene. The CDR3 has 16 amino acids. CDR3 nucleotides: TGTGCCAGCTCATCCGAGTGGGGGGCGGTGAACACTGAAGCTTTCTTT. It specifies CASSSEWGAVNTEAFF.

J is TRBJ1-1 and V is TRBV18; 10 bases match TRBD1. The CDR3 has 14 amino acids. The trim removed 3 bases at V and 7 bases at J, leaving 5 bases unmatched. In germline, CDR1 is KGHSH, CDR2 LQKENI. CDR3 sequence: CASSPPGTGVEAFF. The CDR3 DNA reads TGTGCCAGCTCACCTCCCGGGACAGGGGTTGAAGCTTTCTTT.

The chain couples TRBV7-3 to TRBJ2-1; 12 bases fit TRBD2. The CDR3 has 14 residues. Germline assignment: CDR1 SGHTA and CDR2 FQGTGA. The V gene end was trimmed by 5 bases and the J gene end by 9 bases; junction bases not matched to a gene: 5. CDR3 sequence: CASSQRTSGAEQFF. The DNA of the CDR3 is TGTGCCAGCAGCCAGAGGACTAGCGGGGCTGAGCAGTTCTTC.

The chain recombines TRBV5-1 with TRBJ2-2; D is possibly TRBD1 (5 bases). Trimming left V 0 bases short and J 4 bases short, with 7 bases between. Germline V gene lookup returns CDR1 SGHRS and CDR2 YFSETQ. The CDR3 is 14 residues long. The CDR3 DNA is TGCGCCAGCAGCTTGGCTAGGGGCACCGGGGAGCTGTTTTTT. It yields the protein CASSLARGTGELFF.